These 12 T cell receptor beta chains originate from one sample sequenced in a study of Ad26.COV2.S vaccination and SARS-CoV-2 variants. Libraries were prepared by immunoSEQ multiplex PCR; TCRdb keeps only in-frame clonotypes and omits some of them. This sample has about 350,000 clones; roughly 94% occur once, and the top ten carry roughly 3.9%. The starting material was peripheral blood, obtained after recovery from COVID-19. These receptor sequences come from a human donor who had recovered from COVID-19.

This chain links TRBV27 with TRBJ1-1, with 9 bases aligning to TRBD1. CDR3 length: 16 residues. The ends lost 4 bases at V and 1 base at J; junction bases unmatched: 7. Per the germline V gene, CDR1 is MNHEY and CDR2 is SMNVEV (reference sequence). The CDR3 sequence is CASSYLPGQGNTEAFF. The CDR3 bases are TGTGCCAGCAGTTATTTACCGGGACAGGGGAACACTGAAGCTTTCTTT.

The chain has TRBV13 and TRBJ1-1; D perhaps matches TRBD1 (6 bases). Trimming removed 5 bases at V and 1 base at J, with 17 bases between. The CDR3 has 16 amino acids. Germline CDR1 and CDR2: PRHDT and FYEKMQ (reference sequence). The CDR3 reads CASSTYSTGSNTEAFF. The DNA of the CDR3 is TGTGCCAGCAGCACCTACTCGACAGGATCGAACACTGAAGCTTTCTTT.

The chain joins TRBV19 to TRBJ2-2, with TRBD2 identical over 8 bases. Looked up from germline, CDR1 is LNHDA and CDR2 is SQIVND (reference sequence). This CDR3 spans 16 amino acids. V gave up 5 bases and J gave up 2 bases; unmatched junction bases: 7. The DNA for the CDR3 is TGTGCCAGTAGTCCACCGAGCGGGGGTAACACCGGGGAGCTGTTTTTT. Amino acids: CASSPPSGGNTGELFF.

The V and J genes are TRBV10-3 and TRBJ1-2; a possible D gene is TRBD1 (6 bases). The CDR3 length is 19 residues. Between the trimmed V and J ends, which lost 2 bases and 0 bases, there was a span of 22 bases. Germline V gives CDR1 ENHRY, CDR2 SYGVKD. The CDR3 sequence is CAISELSWGGPSSNYGYTF. The CDR3 coding sequence is TGTGCCATCAGTGAGCTGAGTTGGGGGGGCCCCTCCTCTAACTATGGCTACACCTTC.

This chain joins TRBV11-2 and TRBJ2-5; D call uncertain. Germline loops: CDR1 SGHAT, CDR2 FQNNGV. V shed 2 bases and J shed 4 bases, with 5 bases lying between them. CDR3 length: 12 residues. CDR3 nucleotides: TGTGCCAGCAGCTTAACATTAGAGACCCAGTACTTC. Translation gives CASSLTLETQYF.

The chain couples TRBV9 to TRBJ2-4, with D tentatively TRBD2 (5 bases). Trimming stripped 4 bases from V and 2 bases from J, with 22 bases between. The CDR3 loop spans 18 amino acids. Germline CDR1 reads SGDLS; CDR2 reads YYNGEE. Here the CDR3 reads CASSSGTLGSGTKNIQYF. The CDR3 DNA follows: TGTGCCAGCAGCTCAGGAACGCTCGGATCCGGGACCAAAAACATTCAGTACTTC.

V and J are TRBV10-1 and TRBJ2-7; TRBD1 agrees at 7 bases. With V trimmed by 3 bases and J by 3 bases, 5 bases remained unmatched. Germline V gene lookup returns CDR1 WNHNN and CDR2 SYGVQD (reference sequence). This CDR3 is 14 amino acids long. The CDR3 coding sequence is TGCGCCAGCAGTGACCGGGACAGATACTACGAGCAGTACTTC. It specifies CASSDRDRYYEQYF.

The rearrangement links TRBV2 to TRBJ1-5; 10 bases are shared with TRBD1. V lost 6 bases and J lost 0; bases outside the gene matches: 8. The CDR3 has 17 amino acids. CDR1 SNHLY and CDR2 FYNNEI come from the germline V gene. The CDR3 protein is CASRARTGGISNQPQHF. The CDR3 bases are TGTGCCAGCAGGGCCCGGACAGGGGGGATTAGCAATCAGCCCCAGCATTTT.

This clone came up once. The V gene is TRBV7-9, the J gene TRBJ2-2; TRBD1 matches 9 bases. The CDR3 loop spans 16 amino acids. From germline, CDR1 is SEHNR and CDR2 FQNEAQ (reference sequence). J lost 4 bases, V lost 4 bases, and 7 bases had no gene match. The CDR3 region is CASSSPGQGPTGELFF. The CDR3, as DNA: TGTGCCAGCAGCTCCCCGGGACAGGGCCCCACCGGGGAGCTGTTTTTT.

V is TRBV7-6 and J is TRBJ2-1; 8 positions agree with TRBD2. The V segment lost 5 bases and the J segment 0 bases; nucleotides outside the gene matches: 21. The CDR3 extends over 21 amino acids. In germline, CDR1 is SGHVS, CDR2 FNYEAQ. The CDR3 sequence is CASSPRSRGAGGPRSYNEQFF. CDR3 bases: TGTGCCAGCAGCCCGCGGTCGCGAGGGGCGGGGGGCCCACGCTCCTACAATGAGCAGTTCTTC.

The rearrangement joins TRBV12-5 to TRBJ1-1; tentatively, D is TRBD1 (6 bases). The CDR3 is 15 residues long. Germline V lookup: CDR1 LGHNT, CDR2 FRNRAP. Trimming pared 6 bases from V and 3 bases from J, leaving 17 bases between. This chain's CDR3 is CASGPELGGHTEAFF. As DNA, the CDR3 is TGTGCTAGTGGCCCTGAATTAGGGGGGCACACTGAAGCTTTCTTT.

J is TRBJ1-4 and V is TRBV15; D unresolved. The CDR3 consists of 16 residues. Trimming took off 2 bases at V and 0 bases at J, with 10 bases between the two ends. From germline, CDR1 is LNHNV and CDR2 YYDKDF (reference sequence). The DNA of the CDR3 is TGTGCCACCAGCAGACCCGGGTCTGCAACTAATGAAAAACTGTTTTTT. It specifies CATSRPGSATNEKLFF.